The clone carrying this T cell receptor (beta chain) was detected only a few times. This sample is part of a study of blood T cell repertoires in COVID-19. On the study more broadly: Samples representing acute and convalescent COVID-19 were sourced from the United States, Italy and Spain. T cells, B-cell-depleted T cells, or PBMCs provided the cDNA or gDNA that served as material.

In the authors' workflow: Counts of nucleated cells, estimated from reference gene primer amplification, were obtained. Libraries were prepared by immunoSEQ multiplex PCR; TCRdb keeps only in-frame clonotypes and omits some of them. V, J and clone size are taken as reported in that table, and D and trimming were inferred from the DNA itself. The sample contains about 86,000 clones, approximately 80% of which appear only once. This CDR3 has 13 residues. Deletions cut 2 bases from V and 8 bases from J, with 12 bases between. Germline values: CDR1 SGHTA, CDR2 FQGNSA. This sequence was found in a woman older than 75 with active or convalescent COVID-19. The specimen was peripheral blood. V and J are TRBV7-2 and TRBJ1-2, with TRBD1 as a possible D gene (6 bases). Written as DNA, the CDR3 is TGTGCCAGCAGCTTAAACAGGGAGAGCGGCTACACCTTC. The encoded protein is CASSLNRESGYTF.